These 26 T cell receptor beta chains came from one sample sequenced in a study of vaccination and CD4 T cells after COVID-19 (dated by TCRdb to 2021 to 2024). The treatment or condition label corresponds to: roughly 11-day PBMC culture with coronavirus spike peptide pools or control peptides (ViraFEST assay). The antigens for these receptors are not known. Libraries were constructed by PCR. TCRdb shows the sequencer as Illumina iSeq 100. At the Johns Hopkins FTIC core, DNA from the cultured CD4+ T cells underwent TCR sequencing with the Oncomine TCR Beta short-read assay. TCRdb handled the public reads itself, with Q25 trimming in fastp and clone calling in MiXCR, and kept productive beta chains. Duplicate CDR3 protein sequences are folded into a single record with the most common DNA and genes. Within this sample are 15,000 to 20,000 distinct CDR3 sequences, with 70% of them counted one time only. Around 5.8% of the sample is held by the ten biggest clonotypes.

Material for sequencing was CD4+ T cells from blood, cultured in vitro. These TCRs come from a human donor who had recovered from COVID-19.

There are a few counts of this clonotype. V and J are TRBV6-5 and TRBJ2-5; D assignment may be TRBD1 or TRBD2 (5 bases each). CDR1 MNHEY and CDR2 SVGAGI come from the germline V gene. This CDR3 comprises 15 residues. Trimming removed 2 bases from V and 3 bases from J, with 13 bases in between. Here the CDR3 DNA reads TGTGCCAGCAGTTACGAGGGGATTACGAAAGAGACCCAGTACTTC. Protein product: CASSYEGITKETQYF.

The V call is TRBV30, the J call TRBJ1-5; 7 bases line up with TRBD1. The CDR3 spans 17 residues. V gave up 2 bases and J gave up 2 bases; unmatched junction bases: 12. Germline assignment: CDR1 GTSNPN and CDR2 SVGIG (reference sequence). In DNA form, the CDR3 reads TGTGCCTGGAGTACGACAGGGAGGGGATTTGGCAATCAGCCCCAGCATTTT. It specifies CAWSTTGRGFGNQPQHF.

This chain connects TRBV19 to TRBJ2-5; TRBD2 agrees at 13 bases. With V trimmed by 5 bases and J by 4 bases, 7 bases remained unmatched. This CDR3 is built from 16 residues. Per the germline V gene, CDR1 is LNHDA and CDR2 is SQIVND (reference sequence). The CDR3 is CASSSQRLAGGETQYF. CDR3 nucleotide sequence: TGTGCCAGTAGTTCCCAACGACTAGCGGGAGGAGAGACCCAGTACTTC.

The chain recombines TRBV6-1 with TRBJ2-1; a weak D match, TRBD2 (6 bases). Germline V gene data show CDR1 as MNHNS and CDR2 as SASEGT. The CDR3 spans 18 residues. V lost 5 bases and J 0 bases, leaving 20 bases between the germline ends. CDR3 amino acids: CASSQRRLAESSYNEQFF. The CDR3 region has the DNA TGTGCCAGCAGTCAGCGTCGTTTAGCGGAAAGCTCCTACAATGAGCAGTTCTTC.

The rearrangement uses TRBV27 and TRBJ1-5; D unresolved. Germline lookup yields CDR1 MNHEY and CDR2 SMNVEV (reference sequence). This CDR3 has 13 amino acids. Deletions cut 4 bases from V and 1 base from J, with 5 bases between. The CDR3 DNA sequence: TGTGCCAGCAGTTGGATGAGCAATCAGCCCCAGCATTTT. It specifies CASSWMSNQPQHF.

The V and J genes are TRBV6-2 or TRBV6-3 and TRBJ2-7; D possibly corresponds to TRBD1 (6 bases). The CDR3 consists of 12 residues. Per the germline V gene, CDR1 is MNHEY and CDR2 is SVGEGT. The V and J ends lost 6 bases and 0 bases respectively, with 6 bases between them. CDR3 loop: CASRDSSYEQYF. As DNA, the CDR3 is TGTGCCAGCAGGGACAGCTCCTACGAGCAGTACTTC.

The chain employs TRBV6-2 or TRBV6-3 and TRBJ1-5; D is unresolved. Trimming cost V 2 bases and J 0 bases, with 5 bases left between them. The CDR3 runs to 14 residues. Germline CDR1 and CDR2: MNHEY and SVGEGT. CDR3 loop: CASSYSNSNQPQHF. In DNA, the CDR3 is TGTGCCAGCAGTTACAGTAATAGCAATCAGCCCCAGCATTTT.

The rearrangement joins TRBV7-2 to TRBJ1-1; D may be TRBD1 (6 bases). V lost 5 bases to trimming and J lost 4 bases, with 14 bases between them. This CDR3 contains 14 residues. CDR1 and CDR2 from the germline V gene are SGHTA and FQGNSA. In DNA, the CDR3 is TGTGCCAGCAGCGCGTACAGGGAAACCACTGAAGCTTTCTTT. It codes for CASSAYRETTEAFF.

The rearrangement joins TRBV19 to TRBJ2-2; 9 bases map to TRBD1. V gave up 3 bases and J gave up 6 bases; unmatched junction bases: 5. CDR1 is LNHDA, CDR2 SQIVND, per germline (reference sequence). The CDR3 consists of 15 residues. CDR3 bases: TGTGCCAGTAGTATCCCGGGACAGGGCCCCGGGGAGCTGTTTTTT. Amino acids: CASSIPGQGPGELFF.

The J gene is TRBJ2-7, the V gene TRBV6-1; D is unclear. This CDR3 has 11 amino acids. V shed 8 bases and J shed 4 bases, with 9 bases lying between them. From germline, CDR1 is MNHNS and CDR2 SASEGT. The CDR3 nucleotides read TGTGCCAGCCAGGAGTTATACGAGCAGTACTTC. It codes for CASQELYEQYF.

This chain uses TRBV12-3 or TRBV12-4 with TRBJ2-5; D is possibly TRBD2 (6 bases). This CDR3 contains 13 residues. Trimming took off 5 bases at V and 9 bases at J, with 16 bases between the two ends. CDR3 loop: CASSSRTSGAQYF. CDR3 sequence (DNA): TGTGCCAGCAGTAGCCGGACTTCGGGGGCCCAGTACTTC.

This chain's CDR3 is CASSTGGSYEQYF. CDR3 coding DNA: TGTGCCAGCTCGACAGGGGGCTCCTACGAGCAGTACTTC. The chain carries TRBV6-1 and TRBJ2-7, with 9 bases fitting TRBD1. Germline V gene lookup returns CDR1 MNHNS and CDR2 SASEGT. This CDR3 is 13 amino acids long. V lost 8 bases and J lost 0; bases outside the gene matches: 2.

This chain joins TRBV5-5 and TRBJ1-5; 7 nucleotides match TRBD1. CDR3 length equals 16 residues. Germline loops: CDR1 SGHKS, CDR2 YYEKEE (reference sequence). Trimming cost V 3 bases and J 0 bases; bases outside gene matches: 6. The chain's CDR3 is CASSSYRGNSNQPQHF. The CDR3 coding sequence is TGTGCCAGCAGCTCGTACAGGGGTAATAGCAATCAGCCCCAGCATTTT.

The chain combines TRBV20-1 with TRBJ1-1; TRBD1 might be the D (6 bases). The CDR3 runs 14 residues. Germline CDR1 is DFQATT and CDR2 is SNEGSKA (reference sequence). Trimming pared 2 bases from V and 2 bases from J, leaving 12 bases between. In DNA form, the CDR3 reads TGCAGTGCTAGACGAGGGGGTCATAACACTGAAGCTTTCTTT. Amino acids: CSARRGGHNTEAFF.

A word on this clonotype: Its ends do not fully match the called genes, so a read error is possible. The chain is built from TRBV20-1 and TRBJ2-3, with D unclear. The CDR3 covers 15 residues. From germline, CDR1 is DFQATT and CDR2 SNEGSKA (reference sequence). The CDR3 sequence is CSAPDSSSTPDTQYF. DNA for the CDR3: TGCAGTGCCCCAGACTCATCGTCGACCCCAGACACGCAGTATTTT.

The chain carries TRBV7-9 and TRBJ1-1; D possibly corresponds to TRBD1 (5 bases). CDR1 is SEHNR, CDR2 FQNEAQ, per germline (reference sequence). Trimming left V 1 base short and J 2 bases short, with 11 bases between. This CDR3 contains 15 residues. DNA of the CDR3: TGTGCCAGCAGCTTAGTCGGCGGGGGAAACACTGAAGCTTTCTTT. Protein sequence: CASSLVGGGNTEAFF. Based on the CDR3 plus reference TRBV7-9 and TRBJ1-1, the full variable domain is DTGVSQNPRHKITKRGQNVTFRCDPISEHNRLYWYRQTLGQGPEFLTYFQNEAQLEKSRLLSDRFSAERPKGSFSTLEIQRTEQGDSAMYLCASSLVGGGNTEAFFGQGTRLTVV.

The chain couples TRBV20-1 to TRBJ1-1; 7 nucleotides line up with TRBD1. V lost 6 bases to trimming and J lost 5 bases; unmatched junction nucleotides: 9. The germline V gene has CDR1 DFQATT and CDR2 SNEGSKA (reference sequence). The CDR3 has 13 amino acids. CDR3 in amino acids: CSAPAPGGTEAFF. CDR3 nucleotide sequence: TGCAGTGCCCCCGCCCCAGGGGGGACTGAAGCTTTCTTT.

The genes are TRBV4-1 and TRBJ1-5, with a weak D call TRBD1 (6 bases). The germline V gene has CDR1 MGHRA and CDR2 YSYEKL. V lost 3 bases and J lost 2, with 14 bases in between. The CDR3 is made up of 16 amino acids. CDR3 nucleotides: TGCGCCAGCAGCCATGGTAGACAGGCGCGCAATCAGCCCCAGCATTTT. Protein sequence: CASSHGRQARNQPQHF.

With regard to this clonotype: One junction end disagrees with the germline gene, perhaps due to a read error. This rearrangement joins TRBV6-5 to TRBJ1-1, with a tentative D call TRBD1 (5 bases). The germline CDR1 and CDR2 sequences are MNHEY and SVGAGI. This CDR3 contains 10 residues. The CDR3 loop is CASSYAGRAF. CDR3 bases: TGTGCCAGCAGTTACGCGGGACGTGCCTTT.

V is TRBV12-3 or TRBV12-4 and J is TRBJ2-1; 10 nucleotides agree with TRBD1. The junction had 4 bases not matched to a gene; V was cut back by 6 bases and J by 2 bases. CDR3 length: 15 amino acids. The CDR3 spells CASSGTGVAYNEQFF. The CDR3 DNA reads as TGTGCCAGCAGCGGGACAGGGGTTGCCTACAATGAGCAGTTCTTC.

This clonotype has only a few counts. V usage is TRBV7-8 and J usage is TRBJ1-5, with 8 bases fitting TRBD1. Per germline, CDR1 SGHVS and CDR2 FQNEAQ. V lost 5 bases, J lost 1 base, and 7 bases stayed unmatched. The CDR3 length is 16 residues. CDR3 amino acids: CASSRGTGSSNQPQHF. In DNA, the CDR3 is TGTGCCAGCAGCCGGGGGACAGGCTCCAGCAATCAGCCCCAGCATTTT.

This sequence joins TRBV7-6 and TRBJ1-2; TRBD1 agrees at 8 bases. The CDR3 is made up of 12 amino acids. The ends lost 5 bases at V and 7 bases at J; junction bases unmatched: 3. Germline assignment: CDR1 SGHVS and CDR2 FNYEAQ. Here the CDR3 DNA reads TGTGCCAGCAGCCTCACAGGGGGTGGCTACACCTTC. Protein: CASSLTGGGYTF.

V gene TRBV6-2 or TRBV6-3 combines with J gene TRBJ2-2, with 11 positions matching TRBD2. This CDR3 has 17 residues. Germline CDR1 and CDR2: MNHEY and SVGEGT. CDR3 region: CATHGRLAGLNTGELFF. DNA for the CDR3: TGTGCTACACACGGGAGACTAGCGGGACTTAACACCGGGGAGCTGTTTTTT.

This clonotype was picked up one time. The chain uses TRBV7-2 and TRBJ2-7, with D possibly TRBD1 on 6 matching bases. The CDR3 is made up of 15 amino acids. V lost 1 base and J lost 4, with 14 bases in between. Per the germline V gene, CDR1 is SGHTA and CDR2 is FQGNSA. This chain's CDR3 is CASSLVPGQSYEQYF. CDR3 coding DNA: TGTGCCAGCAGCTTAGTCCCGGGACAAAGTTACGAGCAGTACTTC.

V and J are TRBV25-1 and TRBJ1-2; D ambiguous. CDR1 is MGHDK, CDR2 SYGVNS, per germline. This CDR3 comprises 11 residues. The ends were cut back, 7 bases at V and 8 bases at J, with 11 bases in the middle. CDR3 in amino acids: CASTNGVGYTF. DNA for the CDR3: TGTGCCAGCACAAACGGGGTAGGCTACACCTTC.

This clonotype was seen a handful of times. This chain links TRBV6-5 with TRBJ1-2; 8 nucleotides align to TRBD1. The CDR3 runs to 15 residues. The germline CDR1 and CDR2 sequences are MNHEY and SVGAGI. Unmatched junction bases numbered 4, after V lost 0 bases and J lost 4 bases. The CDR3 DNA sequence: TGTGCCAGCAGTTACTCGAGACAGGGGATCTATGGCTACACCTTC. This gives the protein CASSYSRQGIYGYTF.